The 10 T cell receptor beta chains presented below share a single source sample, sequenced in a study of control samples from healthy donors and cancer patients (dated by TCRdb to 2018 to 2021). The method was the immunoSEQ multiplex PCR assay. The table comes from immuneACCESS by way of TCRdb, which keeps in-frame sequences with V and J called. Part of the clones is missing from these tables; in studies checked, under half for an unresolved V gene and the rest for unknown reasons. The sample table shows some 44,000 clones, and about 75% are seen once. The top ten hold more than 15% of the sample. What was sequenced was formalin-fixed, paraffin-embedded tissue. The receptors stem from a male donor with melanoma.

This clone showed up just once. This chain joins TRBV10-3 and TRBJ2-7; either TRBD1 or TRBD2 may supply D (5 bases each). Trimming shortened V by 6 bases and J by 3 bases, and 15 bases separated the two germline ends. CDR3 length: 14 residues. Germline V gene lookup returns CDR1 ENHRY and CDR2 SYGVKD. CDR3 amino acids: CAIRSGTANYEQYF. The CDR3 DNA sequence: TGTGCCATCAGATCCGGGACGGCAAACTACGAGCAGTACTTC.

The chain has TRBV7-8 and TRBJ2-7, with D maybe TRBD2 (5 bases). The CDR3 runs 14 residues. The germline gives CDR1 SGHVS, CDR2 FQNEAQ. V lost 3 bases to trimming and J lost 6 bases, with 15 bases between them. CDR3 amino acids: CASSFARGPIEQYF. The CDR3 DNA reads TGTGCCAGCAGCTTCGCGAGAGGGCCGATCGAGCAGTACTTC.

V usage is TRBV27 and J usage is TRBJ2-7; 7 bases fit TRBD1. Germline CDR1 and CDR2: MNHEY and SMNVEV (reference sequence). V lost 2 bases to trimming and J lost 3 bases; unmatched junction nucleotides: 10. The CDR3 covers 16 residues. In nucleotides, the CDR3 is TGTGCCAGCAGTTTACAGGGACAGTTTCAAGGCTACGAGCAGTACTTC. It codes for CASSLQGQFQGYEQYF.

This chain links TRBV3-1 (or the pseudogene TRBV3-2) with TRBJ2-7, with D uncertain. The CDR3 is made up of 13 amino acids. CDR1 and CDR2 (germline): LGHDT, YNNKEL (reference sequence). The V gene lost 1 base and the J gene lost 6 bases, with 10 bases spanning the gap. The CDR3 spells CASSQVPGSEQYF. In DNA form, the CDR3 reads TGTGCCAGCAGCCAAGTTCCTGGTTCCGAGCAGTACTTC.

This clone is a singleton in its sample. The same CDR3 can be traced to other DNA sequences in this sample. This chain links TRBV7-2 with TRBJ2-1; D not certain. CDR1 SGHTA and CDR2 FQGNSA come from the germline V gene. This CDR3 has 12 amino acids. Trimming shortened V by 4 bases and J by 7 bases, and 8 bases separated the two germline ends. CDR3 nucleotides: TGTGCCAGCAGCTCCCCTGGGAATGAGCAGTTCTTC. Encoded protein: CASSSPGNEQFF.

The rearrangement uses TRBV9 and TRBJ2-2; no firm D call. Trimming took 3 bases from V and 0 from J, leaving 18 bases between them. Germline V gives CDR1 SGDLS, CDR2 YYNGEE. CDR3 length: 18 residues. The DNA for the CDR3 is TGTGCCAGCAGCGCTCTTCCTACCTGGGCCCCGAACACCGGGGAGCTGTTTTTT. It encodes CASSALPTWAPNTGELFF.

The genes are TRBV23-1 and TRBJ2-2; no definite D call. TRBV23-1 is classed as an ORF, of uncertain function. Trimming cost V 3 bases and J 8 bases, with 13 bases left between them. The CDR3 is 14 residues long. CDR3 sequence (DNA): TGCGCCAGCAGTCACGGCGGATCAGGTGGGGAGCTGTTTTTT. Its translation is CASSHGGSGGELFF.

This chain joins TRBV7-8 and TRBJ2-2, with 8 bases fitting TRBD2. Trimming removed 11 bases from V and 1 base from J; junction bases left unmatched: 9. The CDR3 extends over 15 amino acids. Germline CDR1 is SGHVS and CDR2 is FQNEAQ. DNA of the CDR3: TGTGCCGACGGGACTAGGCTTTTGAACACCGGGGAGCTGTTTTTT. This encodes CADGTRLLNTGELFF.

CDR3 coding DNA: TGTGCCAGCAGCTTTAGCGGGAGTTTAGGCGAGCAGTACTTC. Translated, it gives CASSFSGSLGEQYF. The chain joins TRBV9 to TRBJ2-7, with 9 bases lining up with TRBD2. The CDR3 runs 14 residues. Trimming took 4 bases from V and 6 from J; bases not matched to a gene: 8. Per the germline V gene, CDR1 is SGDLS and CDR2 is YYNGEE.

V is TRBV5-1 and J is TRBJ1-5, with D unclear. The length of the CDR3 is 15 residues. Trimming removed 0 bases at V and 3 bases at J, with 10 bases between. Germline assignment: CDR1 SGHRS and CDR2 YFSETQ. The CDR3 loop reads CASSLGFGDNQPQHF. DNA of the CDR3: TGCGCCAGCAGCTTGGGGTTCGGGGACAATCAGCCCCAGCATTTT.